A single sample gave rise to the 4 T cell receptor beta chains below, sequenced in a study of cytomegalovirus exposure and HLA in healthy donors (dated by TCRdb to 2016 to 2017). Libraries came from the immunoSEQ multiplex PCR assay. Imported from immuneACCESS, the table was reduced by TCRdb to in-frame sequences with V and J called. These copies leave out some clones; in studies compared against another copy, an unresolved V gene accounts for under half, and the cause of the remainder is not known. Here the sample has over 250,000 clones; 87% occur a single time. Approximately 1.1% of the sample is held by the ten biggest clonotypes. Specimen: PBMCs. The receptor set was obtained from a woman aged 25-40 years in good health and CMV-seropositive.

The chain carries TRBV25-1 and TRBJ2-3, with D unresolved. The CDR3 length is 12 residues. Germline CDR1 and CDR2: MGHDK and SYGVNS. Trimming stripped 6 bases from V and 1 base from J, with 5 bases between. CDR3 coding DNA: TGTGCCAGCAGATTAGGCACAGATACGCAGTATTTT. The encoded protein is CASRLGTDTQYF.

The chain couples TRBV28 to TRBJ1-3; a possible D gene is TRBD1 (6 bases). Germline assignment: CDR1 MDHEN and CDR2 SYDVKM. The germline V and J ends were trimmed by 6 bases and 0 bases, with 15 bases remaining between them. The CDR3 covers 16 residues. CDR3 coding DNA: TGTGCCAGCAGCCCGACAGGCGGGTTCTCTGGAAACACCATATATTTT. This sequence encodes CASSPTGGFSGNTIYF.

The V and J genes are TRBV15 and TRBJ1-1, with 10 bases matching TRBD1. CDR3 length: 13 residues. The V gene end was trimmed by 5 bases and the J gene end by 7 bases; junction bases not matched to a gene: 4. Germline CDR1 reads LNHNV; CDR2 reads YYDKDF (reference sequence). Written as DNA, the CDR3 is TGTGCCACCAGCGGGGGACAGGGGTTTGAAGCTTTCTTT. Protein product: CATSGGQGFEAFF.

The rearrangement uses TRBV9 and TRBJ1-2, with 12 bases matching TRBD1. This CDR3 contains 16 residues. The germline gives CDR1 SGDLS, CDR2 YYNGEE. The J segment lost 4 bases and the V segment lost 3 bases, leaving 7 bases of the junction unmatched. The CDR3 region is CASSANPGQGAYGYTF. The CDR3 nucleotides read TGTGCCAGCAGCGCTAACCCGGGACAGGGGGCCTATGGCTACACCTTC.